The source of this T cell receptor beta chain is a study of OX40 agonist ivuxolimab in advanced cancers. Only in-frame clones appear in the TCRdb table, and some are missing; sequencing was by immunoSEQ multiplex PCR. Of 90,000 to 150,000 clones listed, around 87% are singletons. For this clone: The target antigen is unknown.

The CDR3 is 14 amino acids. Germline CDR1 and CDR2: SGHAT and FQNNGV. Trimming took off 0 bases at V and 8 bases at J, with 11 bases between the two ends. Notes on the study in general: Averaged across samples, CD8+ T cells carried more expanded clones than CD4+ did.

This material consisted of CD4+ or CD8+ T cells sorted from blood, taken in a trial of the OX40 agonist ivuxolimab. This chain links TRBV11-2 with TRBJ2-1; D possibly corresponds to TRBD2 (6 bases). This clonotype originated in an adult with an advanced solid tumor such as melanoma, head and neck, liver or kidney cancer. Here the CDR3 reads CASSLDRRVHEQFF. In DNA, the CDR3 is TGTGCCAGCAGCTTAGATCGGAGGGTCCATGAGCAGTTCTTC. Looking up the rest from reference TRBV11-2 and TRBJ2-1 gives the full variable domain: EAGVAQSPRYKIIEKRQSVAFWCNPISGHATLYWYQQILGQGPKLLIQFQNNGVVDDSQLPKDRFSAERLKGVDSTLKIQPAKLEDSAVYLCASSLDRRVHEQFFGPGTRLTVL.